One sample yielded the 6 T cell receptor beta chains listed below, sequenced in a study of T cells in localized non-small cell lung cancer. Repertoires were generated with immunoSEQ multiplex PCR, while TCRdb's copy carries only in-frame clones and drops some. The sample lists 55,000 to 75,000 clones; about nine tenths were seen once. The sample here was peripheral blood, taken before any cancer treatment. The origin of the receptors is a male donor older than 55 with stage III squamous cell lung carcinoma.

This clone occurred a few times. V usage is TRBV16 and J usage is TRBJ1-6; D is ambiguous. The CDR3 totals 13 residues. Germline CDR1 reads KGHSY; CDR2 reads FQNENV. The ends were cut back, 1 base at V and 8 bases at J, with 6 bases in the middle. This chain's CDR3 is CASSQYTDSPLHF. The CDR3 region has the DNA TGTGCCAGCAGCCAATATACAGATTCACCCCTCCACTTT.

This clone was seen once. The genes are TRBV18 and TRBJ2-2; D remains unclear. There are 16 residues in the CDR3. The germline V and J ends were trimmed by 2 bases and 6 bases, with 16 bases remaining between them. Per germline, CDR1 KGHSH and CDR2 LQKENI. The CDR3 DNA follows: TGTGCCAGCTCACCAAGGACGGTTAGGGTCTCCGGGGAGCTGTTTTTT. Translation gives CASSPRTVRVSGELFF.

The chain recombines TRBV5-5 with TRBJ1-2; tentative D call: TRBD1 (5 bases). The V end was cut by 0 bases, the J end by 5 bases, with 14 bases between. The CDR3 is 15 amino acids. Germline CDR1 is SGHKS and CDR2 is YYEKEE (reference sequence). The CDR3 region has the DNA TGTGCCAGCAGCTTGGACAGGAGCTTACGGTATGGCTACACCTTC. It specifies CASSLDRSLRYGYTF.

The chain links TRBV9 to TRBJ2-7; unclear D gene. The V end was cut by 1 base, the J end by 0 bases, with 11 bases between. The CDR3 consists of 15 residues. Germline lookup yields CDR1 SGDLS and CDR2 YYNGEE. For the CDR3, the DNA is TGTGCCAGCAGCGTAAGCTCGGAGAGCTCCTACGAGCAGTACTTC. It codes for CASSVSSESSYEQYF.

The genes are TRBV7-3 and TRBJ1-2, with D unresolved. This CDR3 is built from 14 residues. Looked up from germline, CDR1 is SGHTA and CDR2 is FQGTGA. Trimming took off 1 base at V and 6 bases at J, with 12 bases between the two ends. The chain's CDR3 is CASSLRTHIDGYTF. CDR3 coding DNA: TGTGCCAGCAGCTTAAGGACCCACATAGATGGCTACACCTTC.

This chain joins TRBV28 and TRBJ1-1; 7 positions match TRBD1. Germline V gene sequence: CDR1 MDHEN, CDR2 SYDVKM. This CDR3 has 11 amino acids. CDR3 sequence reads: CAGGGDLEAFF. In DNA form, the CDR3 reads TGTGCAGGAGGGGGCGATCTTGAAGCTTTCTTT.